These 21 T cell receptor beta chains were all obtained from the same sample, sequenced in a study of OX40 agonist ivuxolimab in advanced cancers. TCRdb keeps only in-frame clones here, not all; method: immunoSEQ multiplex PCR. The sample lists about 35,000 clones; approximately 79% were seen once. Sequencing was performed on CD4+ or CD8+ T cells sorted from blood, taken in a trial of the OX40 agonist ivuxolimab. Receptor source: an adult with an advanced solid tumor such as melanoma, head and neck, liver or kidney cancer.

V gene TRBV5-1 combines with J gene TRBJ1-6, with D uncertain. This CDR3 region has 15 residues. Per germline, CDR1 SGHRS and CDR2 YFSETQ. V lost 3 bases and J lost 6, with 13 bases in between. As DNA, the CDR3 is TGCGCCAGCAGCTCGCGAGGAGAGTCTAATTCACCCCTCCACTTT. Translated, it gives CASSSRGESNSPLHF.

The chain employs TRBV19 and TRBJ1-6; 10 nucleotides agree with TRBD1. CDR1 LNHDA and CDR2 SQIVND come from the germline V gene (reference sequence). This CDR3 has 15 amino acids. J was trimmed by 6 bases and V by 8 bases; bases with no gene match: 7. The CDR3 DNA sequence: TGTGCCAGTGCCCTGGGACAGGGGATTAATTCACCCCTCCACTTT. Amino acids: CASALGQGINSPLHF.

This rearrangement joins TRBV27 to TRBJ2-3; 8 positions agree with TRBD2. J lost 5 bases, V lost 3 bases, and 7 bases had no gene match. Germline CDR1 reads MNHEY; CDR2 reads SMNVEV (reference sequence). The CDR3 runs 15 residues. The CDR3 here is CASSFQREMKDTQYF. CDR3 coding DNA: TGTGCCAGCAGTTTCCAGCGGGAGATGAAAGATACGCAGTATTTT.

The CDR3 sequence: CASSLDSNSNQPQHF. The CDR3 DNA is TGTGCCAGCAGCCTCGACTCTAATAGCAATCAGCCCCAGCATTTT. The rearrangement links TRBV6-6 to TRBJ1-5; the D is unclear. This CDR3 has 15 amino acids. V lost 6 bases and J 0 bases, leaving 12 bases between the germline ends. The germline V gene encodes CDR1 MNHNY and CDR2 SVGAGI (reference sequence).

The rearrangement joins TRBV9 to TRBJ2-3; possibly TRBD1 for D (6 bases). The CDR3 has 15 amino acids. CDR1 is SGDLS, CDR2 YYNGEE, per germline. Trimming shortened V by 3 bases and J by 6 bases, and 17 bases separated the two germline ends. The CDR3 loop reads CASSARGGASDTQYF. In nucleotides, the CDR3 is TGTGCCAGCAGCGCTCGAGGGGGTGCGTCTGATACGCAGTATTTT.

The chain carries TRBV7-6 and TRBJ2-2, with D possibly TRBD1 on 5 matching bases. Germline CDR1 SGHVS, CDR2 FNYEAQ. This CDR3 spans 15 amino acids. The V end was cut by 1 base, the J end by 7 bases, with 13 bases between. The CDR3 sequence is CASSLGTSRGGELFF. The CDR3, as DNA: TGTGCCAGCAGCTTAGGGACATCGCGTGGCGGGGAGCTGTTTTTT.

Here the CDR3 reads CASSPGQGSALYEQYF. The CDR3 DNA reads TGTGCCAGCTCACCGGGACAGGGATCGGCACTCTACGAGCAGTACTTC. V is TRBV18 and J is TRBJ2-7, with 9 bases identical to TRBD1. Germline-derived CDR1 and CDR2 are KGHSH and LQKENI. After removal of 3 bases from V and 3 bases from J, the junction contained 9 bases not matched to a gene. This CDR3 is 16 amino acids long.

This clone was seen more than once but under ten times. The CDR3 protein is CAISGFRDSSYNEQFF. CDR3 nucleotide sequence: TGTGCCATCAGTGGGTTCCGGGACAGCTCCTACAATGAGCAGTTCTTC. The rearrangement uses TRBV10-3 and TRBJ2-1, with 7 bases aligning to TRBD1. The CDR3 has 16 amino acids. V lost 4 bases and J lost 0; bases outside the gene matches: 6. Germline V gene data show CDR1 as ENHRY and CDR2 as SYGVKD.

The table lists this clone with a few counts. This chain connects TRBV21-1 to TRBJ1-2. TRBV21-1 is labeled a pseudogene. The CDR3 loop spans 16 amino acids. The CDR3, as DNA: TGTGCCAGCAGCAAAAGGCGGGGTAACTCTAACTATGGCTACACCTTC. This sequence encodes CASSKRRGNSNYGYTF.

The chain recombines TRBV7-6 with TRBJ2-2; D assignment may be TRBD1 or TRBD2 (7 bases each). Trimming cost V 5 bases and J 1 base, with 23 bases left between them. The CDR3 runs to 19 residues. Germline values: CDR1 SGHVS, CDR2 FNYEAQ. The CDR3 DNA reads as TGTGCCAGCAGCATCGGCATGGGGAGGGGGCGAAGGAACACCGGGGAGCTGTTTTTT. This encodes CASSIGMGRGRRNTGELFF.

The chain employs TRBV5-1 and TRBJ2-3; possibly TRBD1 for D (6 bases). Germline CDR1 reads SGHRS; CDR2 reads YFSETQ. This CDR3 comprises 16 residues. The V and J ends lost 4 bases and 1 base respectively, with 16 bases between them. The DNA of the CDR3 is TGCGCCAGCAGCACGGACAGTCCACTAGGCACAGATACGCAGTATTTT. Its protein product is CASSTDSPLGTDTQYF.

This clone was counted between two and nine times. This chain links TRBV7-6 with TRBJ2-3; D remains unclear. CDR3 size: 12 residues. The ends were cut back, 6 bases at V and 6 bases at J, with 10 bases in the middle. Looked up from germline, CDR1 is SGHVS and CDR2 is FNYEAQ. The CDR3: CASSIKRDTQYF. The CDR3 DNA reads TGTGCCAGCAGTATCAAAAGGGATACGCAGTATTTT.

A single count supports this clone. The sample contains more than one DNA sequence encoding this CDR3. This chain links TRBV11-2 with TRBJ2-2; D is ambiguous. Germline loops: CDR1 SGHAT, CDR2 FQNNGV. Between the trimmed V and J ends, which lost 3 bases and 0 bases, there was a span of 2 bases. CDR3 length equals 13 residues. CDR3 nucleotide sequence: TGTGCCAGCAGCTTGACGAACACCGGGGAGCTGTTTTTT. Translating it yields CASSLTNTGELFF.

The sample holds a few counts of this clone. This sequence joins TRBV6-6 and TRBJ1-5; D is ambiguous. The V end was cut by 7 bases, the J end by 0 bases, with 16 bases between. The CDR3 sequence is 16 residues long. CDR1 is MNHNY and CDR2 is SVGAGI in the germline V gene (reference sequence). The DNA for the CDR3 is TGTGCCAGCACCACTATCCTCGGCGATAGCAATCAGCCCCAGCATTTT. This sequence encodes CASTTILGDSNQPQHF.

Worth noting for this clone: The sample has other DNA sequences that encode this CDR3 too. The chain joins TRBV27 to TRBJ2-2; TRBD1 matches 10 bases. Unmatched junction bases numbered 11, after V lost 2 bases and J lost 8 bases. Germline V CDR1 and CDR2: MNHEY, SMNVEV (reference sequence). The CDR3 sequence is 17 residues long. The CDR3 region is CASSLQTGGPRGGELFF. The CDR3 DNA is TGTGCCAGCAGTTTACAGACAGGGGGCCCGAGGGGGGGGGAGCTGTTTTTT.

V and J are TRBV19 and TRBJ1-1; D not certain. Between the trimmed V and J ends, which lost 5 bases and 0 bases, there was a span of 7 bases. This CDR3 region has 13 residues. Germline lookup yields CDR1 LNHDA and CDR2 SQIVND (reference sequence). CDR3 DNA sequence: TGTGCCAGTAGTTTTCAAGTGAACACTGAAGCTTTCTTT. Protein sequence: CASSFQVNTEAFF. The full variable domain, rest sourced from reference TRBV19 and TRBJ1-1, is DGGITQSPKYLFRKEGQNVTLSCEQNLNHDAMYWYRQDPGQGLRLIYYSQIVNDFQKGDIAEGYSVSREKKESFPLTVTSAQKNPTAFYLCASSFQVNTEAFFGQGTRLTVV.

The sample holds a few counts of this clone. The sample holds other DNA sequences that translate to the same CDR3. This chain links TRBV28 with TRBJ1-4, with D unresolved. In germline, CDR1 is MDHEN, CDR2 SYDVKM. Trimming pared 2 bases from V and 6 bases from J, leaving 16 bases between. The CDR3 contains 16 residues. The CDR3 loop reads CASSLGLGGLDEKLFF. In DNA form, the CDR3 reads TGTGCCAGCAGTTTAGGACTCGGCGGGTTGGATGAAAAACTGTTTTTT.

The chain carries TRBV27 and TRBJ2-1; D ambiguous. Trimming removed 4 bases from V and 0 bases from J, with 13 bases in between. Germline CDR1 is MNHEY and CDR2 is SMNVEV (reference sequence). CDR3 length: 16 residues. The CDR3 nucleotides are TGTGCCAGCAGTTCACGACCCATGGGCTCCTACAATGAGCAGTTCTTC. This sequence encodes CASSSRPMGSYNEQFF.

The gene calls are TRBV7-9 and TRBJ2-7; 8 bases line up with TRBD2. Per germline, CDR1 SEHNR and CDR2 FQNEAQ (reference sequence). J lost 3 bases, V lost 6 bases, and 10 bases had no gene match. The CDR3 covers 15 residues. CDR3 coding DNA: TGTGCCAGCAGTTCACTTACCGGGACTAGCTACGAGCAGTACTTC. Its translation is CASSSLTGTSYEQYF.

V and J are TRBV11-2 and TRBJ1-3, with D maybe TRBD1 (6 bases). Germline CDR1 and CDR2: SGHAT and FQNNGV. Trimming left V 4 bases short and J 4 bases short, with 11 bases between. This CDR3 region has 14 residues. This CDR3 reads CASSYRVGGNTIYF. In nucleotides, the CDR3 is TGTGCCAGCAGCTACAGGGTGGGCGGAAACACCATATATTTT. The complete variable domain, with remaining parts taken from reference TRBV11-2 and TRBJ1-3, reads EAGVAQSPRYKIIEKRQSVAFWCNPISGHATLYWYQQILGQGPKLLIQFQNNGVVDDSQLPKDRFSAERLKGVDSTLKIQPAKLEDSAVYLCASSYRVGGNTIYFGEGSWLTVV.

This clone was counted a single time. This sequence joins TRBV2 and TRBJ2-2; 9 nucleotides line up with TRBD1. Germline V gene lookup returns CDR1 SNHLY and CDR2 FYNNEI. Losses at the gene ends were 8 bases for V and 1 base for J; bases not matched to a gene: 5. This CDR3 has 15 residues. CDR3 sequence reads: CASSGTGRNTGELFF. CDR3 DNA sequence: TGTGCCAGCTCGGGGACAGGGCGGAACACCGGGGAGCTGTTTTTT. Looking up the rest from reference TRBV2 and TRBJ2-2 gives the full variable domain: EPEVTQTPSHQVTQMGQEVILRCVPISNHLYFYWYRQILGQKVEFLVSFYNNEISEKSEIFDDQFSVERPDGSNFTLKIRSTKLEDSAMYFCASSGTGRNTGELFFGEGSRLTVL.